These 26 T cell receptor beta chains were sequenced from one sample in a study of patients and donors after allogeneic stem cell transplantation. TCRdb reprocessed the RT-PCR reads via MiXCR and lists one record per CDR3 protein. The table lists 800,000 to 1,000,000 distinct CDR3 sequences, around 17% of them singletons. The material sequenced was blood, either unsorted or a sorted T cell fraction (not recorded which). The receptors here all came from a human donor who was either an allogeneic HSCT recipient or a stem cell or donor lymphocyte infusion donor (not recorded which). It is not recorded whose cells these are; they may come from a transplant donor.

This clonotype occurred a few times. The gene calls are TRBV2 and TRBJ1-1; D gene unclear. Between the trimmed V and J ends, which lost 6 bases and 1 base, there was a span of 12 bases. Germline V gene data show CDR1 as SNHLY and CDR2 as FYNNEI. The CDR3 covers 14 residues. CDR3 sequence (DNA): TGTGCCAGCAGGTCCTCCGCCTCGAACACTGAAGCTTTCTTT. It translates to CASRSSASNTEAFF. Combining the CDR3 with reference TRBV2 and TRBJ1-1 gives the whole variable domain EPEVTQTPSHQVTQMGQEVILRCVPISNHLYFYWYRQILGQKVEFLVSFYNNEISEKSEIFDDQFSVERPDGSNFTLKIRSTKLEDSAMYFCASRSSASNTEAFFGQGTRLTVV.

On this clonotype itself: A read error may be the cause here, since a much bigger clone is one base away. Because it lacks the conserved phenylalanine or tryptophan at the end, this CDR3 is likely a read error. The gene calls are TRBV12-3 or TRBV12-4 and TRBJ1-1, with D possibly matching TRBD1 (6 bases). This CDR3 spans 13 amino acids. V was pared by 5 bases and J by 1 base, with 8 bases between. The CDR3 sequence is CASSIRGNTEAFL. CDR3 in DNA: TGTGCCAGCAGTATCAGGGGGAACACTGAAGCTTTCCTT.

This clonotype was detected many times. J is TRBJ2-3 and V is TRBV15; 9 nucleotides line up with TRBD2. V shed 5 bases and J 4 bases; nucleotides not matched to a gene: 10. This CDR3 comprises 16 residues. Germline CDR1 LNHNV, CDR2 YYDKDF (reference sequence). In nucleotides, the CDR3 is TGTGCCACCAGCGTCAGCGGGACTAGCATGGCAGATACGCAGTATTTT. It encodes CATSVSGTSMADTQYF.

A few counts support this clonotype. The chain is built from TRBV5-5 and TRBJ1-5, with TRBD1 identical over 12 bases. Germline CDR1 and CDR2: SGHKS and YYEKEE (reference sequence). With 4 bases clipped from V and 2 bases from J, the junction kept 1 base outside the gene matches. This CDR3 spans 15 amino acids. The chain's CDR3 is CASSGTGGGNQPQHF. The CDR3 DNA reads TGTGCCAGCAGCGGGACAGGGGGCGGCAATCAGCCCCAGCATTTT.

Here the CDR3 DNA reads TGTGCCAGCAGCCAAGTGGTCTGGGGCGGCTACACCTTC. This encodes CASSQVVWGGYTF. This chain joins TRBV14 and TRBJ1-2, with D perhaps matching TRBD1 (5 bases). Trimming stripped 1 base from V and 8 bases from J, with 11 bases between. The CDR3 runs 13 residues. The germline CDR1 and CDR2 sequences are SGHDN and FVKESK.

In this sample, this clonotype turned up a few times. The chain has TRBV6-1 and TRBJ2-1; possibly TRBD2 for D (5 bases). Trimming cost V 7 bases and J 0 bases, with 10 bases left between them. CDR1 and CDR2 from the germline V gene are MNHNS and SASEGT. CDR3 length equals 14 residues. DNA of the CDR3: TGTGCCAGCAAAGCGGTCGGCTCCTACAATGAGCAGTTCTTC. It specifies CASKAVGSYNEQFF.

This clonotype was detected a few times. The chain employs TRBV15 and TRBJ1-2; D unclear. Germline lookup yields CDR1 LNHNV and CDR2 YYDKDF (reference sequence). V dropped 5 bases and J dropped 7 bases, with 20 bases sitting between them. There are 15 residues in the CDR3. The CDR3: CATSGGSPPFGGYTF. Written as DNA, the CDR3 is TGTGCCACCAGCGGTGGGTCTCCCCCCTTCGGTGGCTACACCTTC.

This clonotype has more than one count but fewer than ten. The rearrangement uses TRBV11-1 and TRBJ2-1; D is perhaps TRBD2 (5 bases). With 5 bases removed from V and 12 bases from J, the gap between germline ends came to 17 bases. This CDR3 has 13 amino acids. CDR1 and CDR2 from the germline V gene are SGHAT and FQDESV (reference sequence). The CDR3 region has the DNA TGTGCCAGCAGCCCCGTATCTAGCATAGGGCAGTTCTTC. Residues: CASSPVSSIGQFF.

This clonotype was detected many times. The V gene is TRBV7-8, the J gene TRBJ1-1; D might be TRBD1 (5 bases). Germline assignment: CDR1 SGHVS and CDR2 FQNEAQ. V lost 2 bases, J lost 3 bases, and 7 bases lay in between. The CDR3 contains 13 residues. CDR3 loop: CASSLQGDTEAFF. CDR3 coding DNA: TGTGCCAGCAGCTTACAGGGTGACACTGAAGCTTTCTTT.

This clonotype showed up just once. The rearrangement uses TRBV3-1 and TRBJ2-2; no clear D gene. The V and J ends lost 4 bases and 6 bases respectively, with 9 bases between them. The V gene's germline CDR1 is LGHDT and CDR2 YNNKEL (reference sequence). CDR3 size: 13 residues. CDR3 region: CASSLPRAGELFF. The CDR3 DNA sequence: TGTGCCAGCAGCCTCCCAAGGGCCGGGGAGCTGTTTTTT.

At least ten counts were recorded for this clonotype. The chain is built from TRBV9 and TRBJ2-3; D gene ambiguous. Between the trimmed V and J ends, which lost 5 bases and 2 bases, there was a span of 6 bases. The CDR3 loop spans 12 amino acids. The V gene's germline CDR1 is SGDLS and CDR2 YYNGEE. The CDR3 DNA sequence: TGTGCCAGCAGTGTAATCACAGATACGCAGTATTTT. Protein: CASSVITDTQYF. The whole variable domain, remainder taken from reference TRBV9 and TRBJ2-3, is DSGVTQTPKHLITATGQRVTLRCSPRSGDLSVYWYQQSLDQGLQFLIQYYNGEERAKGNILERFSAQQFPDLHSELNLSSLELGDSALYFCASSVITDTQYFGPGTRLTVL.

This clonotype was detected ten times or more. The chain employs TRBV12-3 or TRBV12-4 and TRBJ1-6, with unresolved D. The CDR3 length is 15 residues. The V end was cut by 5 bases, the J end by 5 bases, with 13 bases between. CDR3 sequence (DNA): TGTGCCAGCAGTCCCCGAAAAAACAATAATTCACCCCTCCACTTT. Translation: CASSPRKNNNSPLHF.

This clonotype has a count of ten or more. The V gene is TRBV10-3, the J gene TRBJ2-5; possibly TRBD1 or TRBD2 for D (6 bases each). V was clipped by 5 bases and J by 1 base, with 17 bases between them. Germline V gene lookup returns CDR1 ENHRY and CDR2 SYGVKD. The CDR3 sequence is 16 residues long. CDR3 bases: TGTGCCATCAGTCCTGAGTGGGGGGCAATCCAAGAGACCCAGTACTTC. Translated, it gives CAISPEWGAIQETQYF.

J is TRBJ2-1 and V is TRBV29-1; 9 positions agree with TRBD1. J lost 6 bases, V lost 4 bases, and 7 bases had no gene match. CDR1 SQVTM and CDR2 ANQGSEA come from the germline V gene. This CDR3 is 14 amino acids long. This chain's CDR3 is CSVVGGQGINEQFF. Here the CDR3 DNA reads TGCAGCGTTGTGGGGGGACAGGGAATCAATGAGCAGTTCTTC.

This clonotype has more than one count but fewer than ten. The J gene is TRBJ1-5, the V gene TRBV6-1, with 7 nucleotides matching TRBD1. V dropped 6 bases and J dropped 3; count of bases not matched to a gene: 17. The CDR3 has 18 residues. From germline, CDR1 is MNHNS and CDR2 SASEGT. The DNA for the CDR3 is TGTGCCAGCAGGTCGACCTGGGGCAGGGGGTTTCCCAATCAGCCCCAGCATTTT. This translates into CASRSTWGRGFPNQPQHF.

This clonotype was seen a handful of times. The DNA for the CDR3 is TGTGCCATAAGGCGGTTTCCCTACAATGAGCAGTTCTTC. This sequence encodes CAIRRFPYNEQFF. The genes are TRBV6-2 or TRBV6-3 and TRBJ2-1; D remains unclear. V was cut by 10 bases and J by 2 bases, with 12 bases left in between. The CDR3 extends over 13 amino acids. Germline CDR1 and CDR2: MNHEY and SVGEGT.

At least ten counts were recorded for this clonotype. The chain carries TRBV12-3 or TRBV12-4 and TRBJ1-1, with unresolved D. CDR3 length: 14 amino acids. The ends were cut back, 3 bases at V and 0 bases at J, with 8 bases in the middle. CDR3 sequence reads: CASSLDGLNTEAFF. The DNA of the CDR3 is TGTGCCAGCAGTTTGGACGGGTTGAACACTGAAGCTTTCTTT.

This clonotype appeared a few times. The chain carries TRBV7-9 and TRBJ2-7; the D is unclear. The germline V gene encodes CDR1 SEHNR and CDR2 FQNEAQ (reference sequence). This CDR3 spans 15 amino acids. V lost 0 bases to trimming and J lost 6 bases, with 15 bases between them. DNA for the CDR3: TGTGCCAGCAGCTTAGCGTTGACCCGGAAAGGCGAGCAGTACTTC. It is translated as CASSLALTRKGEQYF.

V usage is TRBV10-3 and J usage is TRBJ2-1; D not certain. V dropped 4 bases and J dropped 0 bases, with 22 bases sitting between them. CDR1 is ENHRY and CDR2 is SYGVKD in the germline V gene. The CDR3 length is 19 residues. The CDR3 sequence is CAISALYPPQELSYNEQFF. CDR3 nucleotide sequence: TGTGCCATCAGTGCCCTCTACCCCCCCCAGGAACTCTCCTACAATGAGCAGTTCTTC.

This chain joins TRBV21-1 and TRBJ1-5. TRBV21-1 is a pseudogene. The CDR3 covers 17 residues. The CDR3 bases are TGTGCCAGCAGCAGGAGCTGGATGTACAGCGCCAATCAGCCCCAGCATTTT. Protein: CASSRSWMYSANQPQHF.

This clonotype was counted a few times. The J gene is TRBJ2-3, the V gene TRBV9, with D unclear. In germline, CDR1 is SGDLS, CDR2 YYNGEE. V shed 1 base and J shed 0 bases, with 6 bases lying between them. The CDR3 extends over 14 amino acids. The CDR3 nucleotides are TGTGCCAGCAGCGTAATAGGGAGCACAGATACGCAGTATTTT. Protein product: CASSVIGSTDTQYF.

The chain joins TRBV27 to TRBJ2-5; D possibly corresponds to TRBD1 (6 bases). The CDR3 totals 14 residues. Trimming cost V 5 bases and J 10 bases, with 20 bases left between them. The V gene's germline CDR1 is MNHEY and CDR2 SMNVEV (reference sequence). The CDR3, as DNA: TGTGCCAGCAGTCCGATCGGACAGACGGAGGACCAGTACTTC. It encodes CASSPIGQTEDQYF.

There are a few counts of this clonotype. The rearrangement links TRBV4-1 to TRBJ2-3, with 8 nucleotides matching TRBD1. Trimming removed 7 bases from V and 4 bases from J; junction bases left unmatched: 10. The CDR3 is made up of 15 amino acids. Germline CDR1 MGHRA, CDR2 YSYEKL. The CDR3 nucleotides read TGCGCCAGCAAGCTAAGACAGGGGTCACCAGATACGCAGTATTTT. Its protein product is CASKLRQGSPDTQYF.

The chain recombines TRBV29-1 with TRBJ1-1; TRBD1 aligns across 8 bases. The V and J ends lost 4 bases and 11 bases, in that order; junction bases with no gene match: 12. Per germline, CDR1 SQVTM and CDR2 ANQGSEA. This CDR3 is built from 13 residues. The DNA for the CDR3 is TGCAGCGTTGTAAAGGCCTTGACAGGGGAGGCTTTCTTT. Protein sequence: CSVVKALTGEAFF. Full variable domain (outside the CDR3, taken from reference TRBV29-1 and TRBJ1-1): SAVISQKPSRDICQRGTSLTIQCQVDSQVTMMFWYRQQPGQSLTLIATANQGSEATYESGFVIDKFPISRPNLTFSTLTVSNMSPEDSSIYLCSVVKALTGEAFFGQGTRLTVV.

The chain joins TRBV5-1 to TRBJ2-7; no reliable D call. Deletions cut 1 base from V and 0 bases from J, with 11 bases between. The germline CDR1 and CDR2 sequences are SGHRS and YFSETQ. The CDR3 extends over 15 amino acids. The CDR3 DNA reads as TGCGCCAGCAGCTTGTACGAGCCCTCCTCCTACGAGCAGTACTTC. This encodes CASSLYEPSSYEQYF.

The V gene is TRBV20-1, the J gene TRBJ2-1; D not resolved. Germline CDR1 is DFQATT and CDR2 is SNEGSKA (reference sequence). CDR3 length: 13 residues. The V end was cut by 2 bases, the J end by 4 bases, with 9 bases between. The CDR3 DNA reads TGCAGTGCTAGATCAAGACAATACAATGAGCAGTTCTTC. This codes for CSARSRQYNEQFF.